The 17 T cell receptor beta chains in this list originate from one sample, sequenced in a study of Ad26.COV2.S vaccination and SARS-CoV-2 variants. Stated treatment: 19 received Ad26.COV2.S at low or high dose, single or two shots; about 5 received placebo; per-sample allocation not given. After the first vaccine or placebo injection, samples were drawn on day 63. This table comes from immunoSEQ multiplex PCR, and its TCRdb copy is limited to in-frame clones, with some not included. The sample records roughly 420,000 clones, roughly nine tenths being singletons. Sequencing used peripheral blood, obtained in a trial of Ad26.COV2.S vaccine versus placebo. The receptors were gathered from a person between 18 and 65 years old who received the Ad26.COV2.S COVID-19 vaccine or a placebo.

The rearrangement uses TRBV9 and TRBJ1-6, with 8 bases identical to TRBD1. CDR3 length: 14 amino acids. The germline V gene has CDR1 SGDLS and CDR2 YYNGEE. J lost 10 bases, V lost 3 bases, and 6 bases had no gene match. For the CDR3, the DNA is TGTGCCAGCAGCGGCGACAGGGGATTATCACCCCTCCACTTT. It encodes CASSGDRGLSPLHF.

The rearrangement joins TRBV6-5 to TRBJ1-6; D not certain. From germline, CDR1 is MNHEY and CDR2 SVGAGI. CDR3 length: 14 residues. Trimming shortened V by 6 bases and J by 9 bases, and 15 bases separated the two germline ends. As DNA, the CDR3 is TGTGCCAGCAGGTCAGAACGGGAAACTTCACCCCTCCACTTT. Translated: CASRSERETSPLHF.

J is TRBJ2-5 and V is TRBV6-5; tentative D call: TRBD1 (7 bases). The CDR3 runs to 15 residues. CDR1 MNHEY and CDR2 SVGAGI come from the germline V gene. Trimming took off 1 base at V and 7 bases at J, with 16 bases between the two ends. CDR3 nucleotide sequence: TGTGCCAGCAGTTACTTGGAGGGGGCGAGCGGGACCCAGTACTTC. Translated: CASSYLEGASGTQYF.

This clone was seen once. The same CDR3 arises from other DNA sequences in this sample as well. The DNA of the CDR3 is TGTGCCAGCAGTGTGCTAGCGGGATACAATGAGCAGTTCTTC. Protein product: CASSVLAGYNEQFF. The rearrangement uses TRBV2 and TRBJ2-1, with 9 bases matching TRBD2. This CDR3 has 14 amino acids. Germline lookup yields CDR1 SNHLY and CDR2 FYNNEI. With 4 bases clipped from V and 4 bases from J, the junction kept 2 bases outside the gene matches. Variable domain in full (rest from reference TRBV2 and TRBJ2-1): EPEVTQTPSHQVTQMGQEVILRCVPISNHLYFYWYRQILGQKVEFLVSFYNNEISEKSEIFDDQFSVERPDGSNFTLKIRSTKLEDSAMYFCASSVLAGYNEQFFGPGTRLTVL.

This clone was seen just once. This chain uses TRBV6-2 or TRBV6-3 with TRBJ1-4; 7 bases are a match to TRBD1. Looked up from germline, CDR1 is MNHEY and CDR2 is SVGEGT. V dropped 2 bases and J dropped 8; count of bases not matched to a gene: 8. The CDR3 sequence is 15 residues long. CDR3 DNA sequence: TGTGCCAGCAGTTACCAGACAGGGATGAGAGAAAAACTGTTTTTT. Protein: CASSYQTGMREKLFF.

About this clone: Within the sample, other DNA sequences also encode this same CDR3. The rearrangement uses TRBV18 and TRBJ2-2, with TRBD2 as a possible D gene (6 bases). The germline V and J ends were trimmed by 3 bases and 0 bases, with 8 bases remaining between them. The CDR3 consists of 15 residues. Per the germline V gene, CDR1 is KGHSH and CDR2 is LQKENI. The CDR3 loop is CASSPGLTNTGELFF. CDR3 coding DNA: TGTGCCAGCTCACCGGGACTTACGAACACCGGGGAGCTGTTTTTT.

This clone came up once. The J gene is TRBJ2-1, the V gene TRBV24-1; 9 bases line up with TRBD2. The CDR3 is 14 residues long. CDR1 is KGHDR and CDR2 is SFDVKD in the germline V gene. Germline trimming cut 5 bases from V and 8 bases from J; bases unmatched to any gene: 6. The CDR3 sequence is CATSGLAGVHEQFF. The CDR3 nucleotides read TGTGCCACCAGTGGTTTAGCGGGAGTACATGAGCAGTTCTTC.

The CDR3 nucleotides are TGTGCCAGCAGCGTAGACAGGGGTGGCCAAGAGACCCAGTACTTC. It is translated as CASSVDRGGQETQYF. The rearrangement joins TRBV9 to TRBJ2-5; 7 positions match TRBD1. Trimming at V came to 0 bases and at J to 1 base, leaving 3 bases not matched to a gene. Germline-derived CDR1 and CDR2 are SGDLS and YYNGEE. The CDR3 contains 15 residues.

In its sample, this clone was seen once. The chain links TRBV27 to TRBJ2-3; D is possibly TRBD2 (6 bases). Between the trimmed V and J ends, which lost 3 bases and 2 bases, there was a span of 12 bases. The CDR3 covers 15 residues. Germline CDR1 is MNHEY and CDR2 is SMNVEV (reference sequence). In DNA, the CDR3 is TGTGCCAGCAGTTTGGGAGGACTTCACACAGATACGCAGTATTTT. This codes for CASSLGGLHTDTQYF.

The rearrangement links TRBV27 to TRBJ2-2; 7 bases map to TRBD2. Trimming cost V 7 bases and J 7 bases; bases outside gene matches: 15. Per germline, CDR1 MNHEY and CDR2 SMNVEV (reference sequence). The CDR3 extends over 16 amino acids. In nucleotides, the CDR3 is TGTGCCAGCAATCACTTGGGGAGGGGTTTTGGCGGGGAGCTGTTTTTT. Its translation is CASNHLGRGFGGELFF.

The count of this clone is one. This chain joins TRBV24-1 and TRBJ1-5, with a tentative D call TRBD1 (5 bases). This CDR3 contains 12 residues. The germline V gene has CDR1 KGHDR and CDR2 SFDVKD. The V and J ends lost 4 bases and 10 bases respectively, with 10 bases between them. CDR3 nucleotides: TGTGCCACCAGTGACATGGACACCCCCCAGCATTTT. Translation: CATSDMDTPQHF.

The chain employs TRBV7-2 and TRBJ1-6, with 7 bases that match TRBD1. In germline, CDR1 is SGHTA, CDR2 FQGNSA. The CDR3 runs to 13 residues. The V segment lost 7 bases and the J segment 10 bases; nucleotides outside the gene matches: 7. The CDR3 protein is CASIRDSGSPLHF. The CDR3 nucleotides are TGTGCCAGCATACGGGACAGCGGGTCACCCCTCCACTTT. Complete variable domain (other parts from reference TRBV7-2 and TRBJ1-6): GAGVSQSPSNKVTEKGKDVELRCDPISGHTALYWYRQSLGQGLEFLIYFQGNSAPDKSGLPSDRFSAERTGGSVSTLTIQRTQQEDSAVYLCASIRDSGSPLHFGNGTRLTVT.

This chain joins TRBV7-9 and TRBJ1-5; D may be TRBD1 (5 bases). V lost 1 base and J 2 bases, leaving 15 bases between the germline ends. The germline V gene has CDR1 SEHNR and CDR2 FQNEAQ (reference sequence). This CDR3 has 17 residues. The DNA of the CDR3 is TGTGCCAGCAGCTTAGGACAAGGGGTTTGGGGCAATCAGCCCCAGCATTTT. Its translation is CASSLGQGVWGNQPQHF.

DNA of the CDR3: TGTGCCAGCAGTGATCTGACTAGAACCAATGAGCAGTTCTTC. The encoded protein is CASSDLTRTNEQFF. V gene TRBV2 combines with J gene TRBJ2-1; D is perhaps TRBD2 (6 bases). The CDR3 has 14 amino acids. V lost 3 bases to trimming and J lost 6 bases, with 12 bases between them. Germline CDR1 is SNHLY and CDR2 is FYNNEI.

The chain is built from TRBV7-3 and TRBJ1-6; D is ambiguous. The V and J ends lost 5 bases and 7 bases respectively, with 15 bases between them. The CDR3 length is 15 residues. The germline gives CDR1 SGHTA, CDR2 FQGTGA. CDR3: CASSPTAGSNSPLHF. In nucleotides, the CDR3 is TGTGCCAGCAGCCCTACGGCAGGTTCCAATTCACCCCTCCACTTT.

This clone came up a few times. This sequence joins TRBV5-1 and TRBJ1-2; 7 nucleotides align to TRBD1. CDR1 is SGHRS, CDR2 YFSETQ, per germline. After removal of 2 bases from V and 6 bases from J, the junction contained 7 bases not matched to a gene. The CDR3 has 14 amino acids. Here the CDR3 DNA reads TGCGCCAGCAGCTTTGAGGGGGCAAGAGATGGCTACACCTTC. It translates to CASSFEGARDGYTF.

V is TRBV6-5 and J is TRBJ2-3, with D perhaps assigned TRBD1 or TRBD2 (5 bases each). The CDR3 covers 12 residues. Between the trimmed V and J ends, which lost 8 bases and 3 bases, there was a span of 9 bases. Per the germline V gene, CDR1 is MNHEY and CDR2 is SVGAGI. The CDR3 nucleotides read TGTGCCAGCTTGGGGGTTACAGATACGCAGTATTTT. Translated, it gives CASLGVTDTQYF.